The TCR beta chain under discussion was sequenced for a study of CD8 T cells in ankylosing spondylitis. The study's findings and limits: A TCR beta motif of eight highly homologous variants appeared characteristic of ankylosing spondylitis blood. In ankylosing spondylitis patients, matched synovial fluid reportedly showed significant enrichment of disease-linked clones. A CD8+ phenotype characterized the disease-linked clones, which were relatively rare in peripheral blood.

With 5 bases clipped from V and 5 bases from J, the junction kept 14 bases outside the gene matches. From germline, CDR1 is SGHVS and CDR2 FNYEAQ. The CDR3 sequence is 17 residues long. Note on this clonotype: Its antigen remains unknown.

Libraries for TCR beta were made by quantitative 5'-RACE with molecular barcodes. TCRdb redid the calling of the 5' RACE reads with MiXCR, one entry per CDR3 protein. The table records under 400,000 distinct CDR3 sequences, approximately 10% of them present only once. The sample comprised blood, either unsorted or a sorted T cell fraction (not recorded which). The chain employs TRBV7-6 and TRBJ2-3, with 9 nucleotides matching TRBD2. This receptor was taken from a female donor with ankylosing spondylitis or in good health (not recorded which). CDR3 in DNA: TGTGCCAGCAGCCCCACTGGCGCGGGGGGGCTGGAAGATACGCAGTATTTT. Translation gives CASSPTGAGGLEDTQYF.